This TCR beta chain was profiled in a study of cytomegalovirus exposure and HLA in healthy donors (dated by TCRdb to about 2017). Regarding the complete study: In an earlier analysis of 587 of the donors, about 260 Gb of sequence data and about 110 million unique TCR beta sequences from 150 million to 200 million T cells were reported. An early release that covered roughly 600 HLA-typed donors contained around 300 gigabases of sequencing data and around 80 million unique TCR sequences. Of the roughly 400 genotyped donors, about 80% fell in the genetic ancestry cluster associated with self-reported Caucasian donors. The study aimed to test whether signatures of past pathogen exposure could be identified by cataloging public T cell receptors. The study profiled the T cell repertoires of fewer than 850 subjects by immunosequencing and related them to cytomegalovirus serostatus. A separate validation cohort of 100 to 150 different subjects was used in addition to the 666-subject first cohort. High-throughput TCR immunosequencing, statistical association of individual TCRs with disease status, and machine learning were combined to predict cytomegalovirus infection status. In a later analysis, previously published TCR beta repertoires from 670 or so donors were re-analyzed and high-resolution HLA genotyping was added so that TCR occurrence patterns could be studied. In the later analysis, no new phenotypic data were used to find candidate immune exposures; instead, reliance was placed on TCR beta sequences and their occurrence across donors. In an earlier analysis of several hundred of the donors, high-throughput TCR beta sequencing was used to judge whether each TCR beta V gene segment behaved as functional or pseudogenic. Donor age, sex, ethnicity and CMV serostatus were compiled together with the repertoire data. In a later genetic analysis, genome-wide SNP genotypes for about 55% of the 666 donors were used, and that subset was treated as a discovery cohort. Every discovery cohort repertoire had been produced on one sequencing platform. HLA typing included class I and class II loci at four-digit resolution. The number of donors typed differed by locus, with roughly 620-630 for A, B, C, DRB1 and DQB1, roughly 520 for DQA1, under 610 for DPA1, and some 470 for DPB1. Four to six DR-DQ haplotypes were handled as single units for association and clustering, since linkage in the cohort was strong. Among about 360 genotyped donors of the cohort, an average of 235,054 unique TCR beta nucleotide sequences were sequenced per donor, approximately 20% of them non-productive.

The germline V gene supplies CDR1 SGHTA and CDR2 FQGTGA. Taken from cysteine to phenylalanine, the CDR3 has 15 residues. This entry keeps only the CDR3 DNA: 45 bases, framed from base 1. Clipping removes 0 bases from V and 4 bases from J, with 3 as the unmatched junction base count. Library preparation employed the immunoSEQ multiplex PCR assay. A mixture of 60 forward primers for TCR Vbeta segments and 13 reverse primers for TCR Jbeta segments was used in the multiplex PCR. Amplification of the CDR3 region of rearranged TCR beta genes was performed with a multiplex PCR assay on genomic DNA. Amplified TCR beta libraries were sequenced as 87-base-pair reads on the Illumina HiSeq System. On the study's bioinformatics: Across the roughly 700 repertoires, a later analysis counted some 80 million unique TCR beta chains, 8.5 million to 12 million of which were shared by at least two donors. A nearest-neighbor algorithm error-corrected the raw reads and collapsed the reads into unique sequences, merging closely related sequences to remove PCR and sequencing errors. CDR3 sequences were aligned to IMGT reference sequences to assign V, D and J gene segments. For a sequence to be retained, a match of at least six nucleotides was required to both a V gene segment and a J gene segment. A rearrangement was called productive if the CDR3 had no stop codons and remained in frame with V and J, and every other rearrangement was called non-productive. CDR3 was defined by IMGT convention, running from the second conserved V-encoded cysteine to the conserved J-encoded phenylalanine. The earlier analysis of a few hundred of the donors excluded sequences that lacked an unambiguous match to a single V gene segment. In an earlier analysis of about 590 of the donors, a V segment was called functional when productive rearrangements were above 56.7%, and segregating when the standard deviation between donors exceeded 5%. A statistical classification framework was built to diagnose cytomegalovirus status from the catalog of TCR beta chain sequences. V and J gene assignment, in a later analysis, came from comparing TCR nucleotide sequences with IMGT/GENE-DB human TR gene sequences. The TCRdist pipeline was used in a later analysis to assign CDR3 sequences and most-parsimonious VDJ recombination scenarios. In a later analysis, each TCR beta chain was defined by its CDR3 amino acid sequence together with its V-gene family, and reads lacking a unique V-gene family were excluded. In a later analysis, approximately 590 highly shared, low-generation-probability nucleotide sequences were removed to address suspected cross-contamination and a sequencing artifact. In a later analysis, a clonal expansion index was calculated for each public chain from normalized within-repertoire ranks of inferred template counts. Generation probabilities in a later analysis came from a VDJ recombination model fitted to out-of-frame rearrangements, and those results were checked against IGoR. Hypergeometric tests were used in a later analysis to score TCR-TCR, TCR-HLA and TCR-CMV co-occurrence, with a repertoire-size bias correction applied to the TCR pairs. In a later analysis, false discovery rates were estimated by permuting HLA or CMV assignments 20 times. A later analysis grouped co-occurring TCRs with DBSCAN, adding TCRdist sequence similarity when clustering within HLA-allele-positive subsets. Repertoires with fewer than 30,000 or more than 120,000 public chains, plus five repertoires with anomalous nucleotide sharing, were excluded from co-occurrence clustering. TCRdb carries this immuneACCESS record with in-frame sequences only. Its versions omit some clonotypes, under half of them owing to an unresolved V gene in the studies checked, with the rest unexplained. The V and J calls and clone size were taken over from that table, and D and trimming were inferred from the DNA. Across this sample there are approximately 150,000 clones, with around 80% seen only once. 11% of the sample is taken by the ten largest.

In total, just over 650 healthy bone marrow donors made up the cohort. At the time of sampling, every cohort member was nominally healthy, though immune exposures that went unrecorded were likely present. The donor tested CMV seropositive and was one of the 289 seropositive cohort members. Each donor provided a peripheral blood sample, and peripheral blood mononuclear cells were used for TCR beta sequencing. The Qiagen DNeasy Blood Extraction Kit was used to extract genomic DNA from the blood cell samples. A word on this clone: Its antigen has not been determined. No per-base quality is available; no much larger clone lies one base away.

What the study reported, not specific to this receptor: Most TCR sequences were seen in very few donors, while some public TCRs were found in many individuals. In the study, about 150 TCR beta chains were listed as associated with cytomegalovirus. The classifier was reported to diagnose cytomegalovirus status with high specificity and sensitivity in both the original and validation cohorts. According to a later analysis, TCR association rates differed among HLA loci, with DRB1 alleles showing the most associated TCRs and HLA-C alleles showing the fewest. The authors suggested that the approach could potentially be generalized to other disease states and immunological phenotypes. In a later analysis, over 15,000 TCR beta sequences were associated with specific HLA alleles at a false discovery rate of 0.05. A further reported finding was that TCR beta sequences accurately predicted the HLA-A and HLA-B alleles for most subjects in the first cohort. Approximately 16 rarely observed V segments, including chromosome 9 orphons, were excluded from the earlier analysis of about 600 of the donors because counts were too low. Immune exposure information for the cohort was limited to CMV serostatus. According to a later analysis, parvovirus B19, influenza, CMV and Epstein-Barr virus appeared linked to several top co-occurrence clusters. A later analysis found that HLA-associated TCR beta chains were more clonally expanded and had lower generation probabilities than equally common non-associated chains. In an earlier analysis of approximately 590 of the donors, most TCR beta V segments were observed in productive rearrangements about 87% or about 30% of the time, broadly matching IMGT annotations. When HLA alleles, especially DR and DQ, strongly co-occurred, attributing TCR associations to individual alleles was difficult. Three of the identified cytomegalovirus-associated TCR beta chains were confirmed in vitro to be specific for cytomegalovirus antigens. The presence/absence analyses assumed that sequencing depth was roughly uniform across donors, and that assumption may not be true. Some IMGT-functional V segments, including TRBV6-2 and TRBV6-3, could not be distinguished by the 87-base-pair reads and were therefore excluded. Correlated functional status among segregating V segments might be attributable to linkage disequilibrium, but an unknown experimental factor could not be ruled out. The cohort was sequenced for TCR beta chains only, and without alpha or paired-chain data the features that could be detected were limited. HLA typing was unavailable for some donors at each locus, so association tests used only the typed subset. A later analysis found that most CMV-associated TCR beta chains appeared HLA-restricted, with HLA associations seemingly driven largely by CMV exposure. A cluster of highly shared sequence variants was judged likely to be a technical artifact of the sequencing pipeline. A later genetic analysis associated a missense DCLRE1C variant with V-gene and J-gene trimming of TCR beta chains, and an independent cohort replicated the association. According to a later genetic analysis, donors in an Asian-associated ancestry cluster had fewer N-insertions in productive TCRs than the approximately 630-donor mean.

The chain couples TRBV7-3 to TRBJ2-1, with 7 bases aligning to TRBD2. The receptor comes from a man aged 18 to 29 in good health and CMV-seropositive. The sample consisted of PBMCs. CDR3 region: CASSLTPGLYNEQFF. The DNA sequence follows: TGTGCCAGCAGCTTAACCCCGGGACTATACAATGAGCAGTTCTTC.